These 29 T cell receptor beta chains were sequenced from one sample in a study of cytomegalovirus exposure and HLA in healthy donors. Here immunoSEQ multiplex PCR was the method, and the copy in TCRdb shows in-frame clones only, minus some. The sample yields some 220,000 clones, 85% to 95% seen once. The specimen was PBMCs. These receptors were taken from a woman aged 18-29 years in good health and CMV-seronegative.

This chain connects TRBV7-2 to TRBJ2-3; TRBD1 matches at 8 bases. The V gene end was trimmed by 4 bases and the J gene end by 3 bases; junction bases not matched to a gene: 9. The CDR3 extends over 16 amino acids. Germline loops: CDR1 SGHTA, CDR2 FQGNSA. CDR3 sequence reads: CASSSRQGWSTDTQYF. DNA of the CDR3: TGTGCCAGCAGCTCACGACAGGGGTGGTCGACAGATACGCAGTATTTT.

The chain has TRBV15 and TRBJ1-1, with D unclear. Trimming removed 3 bases at V and 1 base at J, with 9 bases between. The CDR3 contains 14 residues. Germline V gene sequence: CDR1 LNHNV, CDR2 YYDKDF (reference sequence). As DNA, the CDR3 is TGTGCCACCAGCAGGGGAGGTCAGAACACTGAAGCTTTCTTT. It specifies CATSRGGQNTEAFF.

The V call is TRBV5-4, the J call TRBJ2-7; 10 bases are a match to TRBD2. The CDR3 sequence is 14 residues long. After removal of 4 bases from V and 7 bases from J, the junction contained 8 bases not matched to a gene. Germline V CDR1 and CDR2: SGHNT, YYREEE (reference sequence). The CDR3 loop is CASSKLGTSEEQYF. The DNA of the CDR3 is TGTGCCAGCAGCAAGCTAGGGACTAGCGAGGAGCAGTACTTC.

The J gene is TRBJ2-1, the V gene TRBV6-1; 8 nucleotides align to TRBD2. The germline V gene has CDR1 MNHNS and CDR2 SASEGT. V lost 3 bases and J lost 6; bases outside the gene matches: 7. This CDR3 is 15 amino acids long. CDR3 in amino acids: CASSEMGLVVNEQFF. CDR3 bases: TGTGCCAGCAGTGAGATGGGACTAGTCGTCAATGAGCAGTTCTTC.

The rearrangement joins TRBV7-9 to TRBJ2-7; 10 bases map to TRBD2. V lost 4 bases, J lost 3 bases, and 18 bases stayed unmatched. The CDR3 sequence is 19 residues long. Germline V gene sequence: CDR1 SEHNR, CDR2 FQNEAQ (reference sequence). The CDR3 DNA follows: TGTGCCAGCAGCTCCCATCCCTCCGGGACTAGCGTTCGTTACTACGAGCAGTACTTC. It translates to CASSSHPSGTSVRYYEQYF.

The CDR3 DNA reads TGTGCCAGCTCGCTACAGGTAATGAACACTGAAGCTTTCTTT. Translated: CASSLQVMNTEAFF. V usage is TRBV18 and J usage is TRBJ1-1; weak D call: TRBD1 (5 bases). V shed 6 bases and J shed 0 bases, with 11 bases lying between them. Germline V gives CDR1 KGHSH, CDR2 LQKENI. There are 14 residues in the CDR3. The full variable domain, completed using reference TRBV18 and TRBJ1-1, is NAGVMQNPRHLVRRRGQEARLRCSPMKGHSHVYWYRQLPEEGLKFMVYLQKENIIDESGMPKERFSAEFPKEGPSILRIQQVVRGDSAAYFCASSLQVMNTEAFFGQGTRLTVV.

This clone appeared a single time. CDR3 sequence reads: CASSFPSGTEAFF. CDR3 nucleotides: TGTGCCAGCAGCTTTCCATCGGGGACTGAAGCTTTCTTT. This chain joins TRBV7-9 and TRBJ1-1; the D is unclear. V was cut by 3 bases and J by 5 bases, with 10 bases left in between. The CDR3 covers 13 residues. Germline CDR1 SEHNR, CDR2 FQNEAQ (reference sequence).

The CDR3 DNA reads as TGTGCCAGCAGCTTAACGGTTTACGAGCAGTACTTC. Residues: CASSLTVYEQYF. J is TRBJ2-7 and V is TRBV7-2; D gene ambiguous. The CDR3 is 12 amino acids. Trimming removed 2 bases from V and 4 bases from J, with 6 bases in between. The germline gives CDR1 SGHTA, CDR2 FQGNSA.

This clone was picked up one time. The J gene is TRBJ1-2, the V gene TRBV30, with D perhaps TRBD1 (6 bases). Germline CDR1 and CDR2: GTSNPN and SVGIG (reference sequence). V was cut by 1 base and J by 5 bases, with 14 bases left in between. This CDR3 has 14 amino acids. The DNA for the CDR3 is TGTGCCTGGAGTGAGAACAGGGTTGAGTATGGCTACACCTTC. This sequence encodes CAWSENRVEYGYTF.

This clone appeared a few times. The rearrangement joins TRBV6-4 to TRBJ1-2; D ambiguous. The CDR3 spans 13 residues. V lost 6 bases, J lost 8 bases, and 16 bases lay in between. The V gene's germline CDR1 is MRHNA and CDR2 SNTAGT. CDR3 nucleotide sequence: TGTGCCAGCAGGGGAGGCGGTCAAGGCGGCTACACCTTC. Translation: CASRGGGQGGYTF.

In its sample, this clone was seen a few times. The chain carries TRBV27 and TRBJ2-1; D perhaps matches TRBD2 (6 bases). Germline V gene lookup returns CDR1 MNHEY and CDR2 SMNVEV (reference sequence). The V gene lost 2 bases and the J gene lost 1 base, with 9 bases spanning the gap. This CDR3 region has 15 residues. The CDR3 coding sequence is TGTGCCAGCAGTTTACTGGAGGGGTCCTACAATGAGCAGTTCTTC. Protein sequence: CASSLLEGSYNEQFF.

V usage is TRBV4-2 and J usage is TRBJ1-1; D not certain. With 4 bases removed from V and 0 bases from J, the gap between germline ends came to 12 bases. The CDR3 is made up of 15 amino acids. Germline-derived CDR1 and CDR2 are LGHNA and YNFKEQ. In nucleotides, the CDR3 is TGTGCCAGCAGCCTTGAGGCCCGGTTGAACACTGAAGCTTTCTTT. This sequence encodes CASSLEARLNTEAFF.

V usage is TRBV12-5 and J usage is TRBJ1-1; D unclear. Germline loops: CDR1 LGHNT, CDR2 FRNRAP. The CDR3 has 18 amino acids. Trimming stripped 0 bases from V and 4 bases from J, with 21 bases between. The CDR3 coding sequence is TGTGCTAGTGGTTTGGTTAATGTGGCCTCTTACCCTGGCACTGAAGCTTTCTTT. Translated: CASGLVNVASYPGTEAFF.

V usage is TRBV18 and J usage is TRBJ1-5; maybe TRBD1 (6 bases). Germline V gene lookup returns CDR1 KGHSH and CDR2 LQKENI. There are 15 residues in the CDR3. V was shortened by 2 bases and J by 7 bases, with 15 bases between the two germline ends. CDR3 in DNA: TGTGCCAGCTCACCATCGACAGGACCTCGGCAGCCCCAGCATTTT. This encodes CASSPSTGPRQPQHF.

The genes are TRBV6-1 and TRBJ2-2, with 12 nucleotides matching TRBD2. The junction had 6 bases not matched to a gene; V was cut back by 4 bases and J by 6 bases. The length of the CDR3 is 16 residues. Germline V gene sequence: CDR1 MNHNS, CDR2 SASEGT. The DNA of the CDR3 is TGTGCCAGCAGTGCGACTAGCGGGAGAATCGCCGGGGAGCTGTTTTTT. Amino acid sequence: CASSATSGRIAGELFF.

The J gene is TRBJ1-2, the V gene TRBV28, with a weak D call TRBD1 (6 bases). This CDR3 has 13 amino acids. Germline V gene data show CDR1 as MDHEN and CDR2 as SYDVKM. Trimming stripped 7 bases from V and 4 bases from J, with 13 bases between. This chain's CDR3 is CASTLGALYGYTF. CDR3 in DNA: TGTGCCAGCACCCTGGGGGCGCTCTATGGCTACACCTTC.

This clone appeared a few times. The chain has TRBV19 and TRBJ1-5, with D uncertain. The CDR3 totals 14 residues. Germline V gene data show CDR1 as LNHDA and CDR2 as SQIVND (reference sequence). Deletions cut 2 bases from V and 0 bases from J, with 5 bases between. The CDR3 sequence: CASSILSSNQPQHF. The CDR3 DNA follows: TGTGCCAGTAGTATACTCAGTAGCAATCAGCCCCAGCATTTT.

The rearrangement joins TRBV11-2 to TRBJ2-2, with TRBD1 matching 9 bases. The CDR3 runs 16 residues. Germline CDR1 reads SGHAT; CDR2 reads FQNNGV. The trim removed 1 base at V and 1 base at J, leaving 1 base unmatched. This CDR3 reads CASSLGQGGNTGELFF. CDR3 bases: TGTGCCAGCAGCTTAGGACAGGGGGGGAACACCGGGGAGCTGTTTTTT.

V is TRBV11-1 and J is TRBJ2-7, with 7 bases that match TRBD1. The CDR3 is 16 amino acids. V trimming: 6 bases; J trimming: 4 bases; junction bases outside the gene matches: 15. Germline V lookup: CDR1 SGHAT, CDR2 FQDESV (reference sequence). CDR3 sequence reads: CASRGRRTTGEYEQYF. The CDR3 nucleotides read TGTGCCAGCAGGGGCAGGAGAACTACAGGGGAGTACGAGCAGTACTTC.

V usage is TRBV28 and J usage is TRBJ2-7; possible D gene TRBD1, 6 bases. The CDR3 is 14 amino acids. Trimming took off 6 bases at V and 0 bases at J, with 12 bases between the two ends. Germline V gene data show CDR1 as MDHEN and CDR2 as SYDVKM. CDR3: CASRLGQSSYEQYF. The CDR3 DNA reads TGTGCCAGCAGACTAGGACAGTCCTCCTACGAGCAGTACTTC.

The chain is built from TRBV28 and TRBJ1-5, with D possibly TRBD1 on 5 matching bases. Trimming pared 5 bases from V and 5 bases from J, leaving 19 bases between. The V gene's germline CDR1 is MDHEN and CDR2 SYDVKM. There are 16 residues in the CDR3. The CDR3 is CASSPYGGGGYQPQHF. The CDR3 DNA sequence: TGTGCCAGCAGTCCCTACGGGGGTGGGGGATATCAGCCCCAGCATTTT.

The genes are TRBV6-5 and TRBJ2-1; D perhaps matches TRBD2 (7 bases). Between the trimmed V and J ends, which lost 1 base and 9 bases, there was a span of 19 bases. The CDR3 loop spans 16 amino acids. CDR1 is MNHEY and CDR2 is SVGAGI in the germline V gene. CDR3 coding DNA: TGTGCCAGCAGTTACTTGGGGACACGGGAGGTGGGTGAGCAGTTCTTC. Its translation is CASSYLGTREVGEQFF.

This sequence joins TRBV11-3 and TRBJ2-5, with 8 positions matching TRBD2. Trimming at V came to 0 bases and at J to 6 bases, leaving 9 bases not matched to a gene. The CDR3 extends over 16 amino acids. Germline V gene data show CDR1 as SGHNT and CDR2 as YENEEA. The CDR3 DNA is TGTGCCAGCAGCTTAGATCAGCGGGAGTCGTGGAAGACCCAGTACTTC. As protein: CASSLDQRESWKTQYF. Drawing the rest from reference TRBV11-3 and TRBJ2-5, the complete variable domain is EAGVVQSPRYKIIEKKQPVAFWCNPISGHNTLYWYLQNLGQGPELLIRYENEEAVDDSQLPKDRFSAERLKGVDSTLKIQPAELGDSAVYLCASSLDQRESWKTQYFGPGTRLLVL.

Worth noting for this clone: Mismatch with germline at one junction end may stem from a read error. The CDR3 is CCSGGYGYTF. DNA for the CDR3: TGCTGCTCAGGGGGCTATGGCTACACCTTC. The genes are TRBV30 and TRBJ1-2, with 7 nucleotides matching TRBD1. The germline V gene encodes CDR1 GTSNPN and CDR2 SVGIG (reference sequence). This CDR3 region has 10 residues.

The V call is TRBV6-1, the J call TRBJ1-2; D is ambiguous. V was pared by 4 bases and J by 8 bases, with 8 bases between. Germline CDR1 reads MNHNS; CDR2 reads SASEGT. The CDR3 length is 11 residues. The CDR3 here is CASSVNSGYTF. The CDR3 bases are TGTGCCAGCAGTGTAAACTCAGGCTACACCTTC.

This rearrangement joins TRBV5-4 to TRBJ1-2; no reliable D call. Germline loops: CDR1 SGHNT, CDR2 YYREEE (reference sequence). V was cut by 0 bases and J by 3 bases, with 9 bases left in between. The CDR3 has 14 amino acids. The CDR3 spells CASSLEASYYGYTF. DNA for the CDR3: TGTGCCAGCAGCTTGGAAGCGTCCTACTATGGCTACACCTTC.

The chain has TRBV6-1 and TRBJ1-4; possible D gene TRBD1, 5 bases. Germline CDR1 MNHNS, CDR2 SASEGT. Trimming shortened V by 4 bases and J by 7 bases, and 13 bases separated the two germline ends. This CDR3 is 14 amino acids long. CDR3 in amino acids: CASSVLGPPEKLFF. The CDR3 DNA is TGTGCCAGCAGTGTTTTGGGGCCCCCTGAAAAACTGTTTTTT.

The chain joins TRBV30 to TRBJ1-2; D is ambiguous. The CDR3 extends over 13 amino acids. Germline values: CDR1 GTSNPN, CDR2 SVGIG (reference sequence). V was pared by 3 bases and J by 1 base, with 9 bases between. Here the CDR3 DNA reads TGTGCCTGGAGGGTCTCTATTAACTATGGCTACACCTTC. Residues: CAWRVSINYGYTF. The full variable domain, with the rest looked up from reference TRBV30 and TRBJ1-2, is SQTIHQWPATLVQPVGSPLSLECTVEGTSNPNLYWYRQAAGRGLQLLFYSVGIGQISSEVPQNLSASRPQDRQFILSSKKLLLSDSGFYLCAWRVSINYGYTFGSGTRLTVV.

The chain recombines TRBV19 with TRBJ1-5; D possibly corresponds to TRBD1 (6 bases). Between the trimmed V and J ends, which lost 7 bases and 4 bases, there was a span of 26 bases. Per the germline V gene, CDR1 is LNHDA and CDR2 is SQIVND (reference sequence). The CDR3 is made up of 18 amino acids. CDR3 nucleotide sequence: TGTGCCAGTACCTCCATCGGATACCGGGACACTTCGAATCAGCCCCAGCATTTT. Amino acid sequence: CASTSIGYRDTSNQPQHF.